Shown below are 17 T cell receptor beta chains from a single sample sequenced in a study of blood T cells in healthy people across ages. For the second PCR, which ran for 7 to 11 cycles, a sample-barcoded 5' primer and a J-beta primer mix were used. TCRdb re-derived calls from the 5' RACE reads in MiXCR, one entry per CDR3 protein. Of around 1.7 million distinct CDR3 sequences listed, 28% are singletons. The sequencing input was blood. The receptor set was obtained from a woman aged 30 to 39 in good health.

The chain combines TRBV2 with TRBJ2-3; no clear D gene. The CDR3 is 13 amino acids. Germline V gene sequence: CDR1 SNHLY, CDR2 FYNNEI. With 4 bases removed from V and 6 bases from J, the gap between germline ends came to 11 bases. CDR3: CASSGWKGDTQYF. As DNA, the CDR3 is TGTGCCAGCAGTGGCTGGAAAGGGGATACGCAGTATTTT.

This clonotype has a handful of counts. CDR3: CASSSSGATFNEQFF. The CDR3 nucleotides read TGTGCCAGCAGCTCCTCAGGGGCTACCTTTAATGAGCAGTTCTTC. V and J are TRBV7-3 and TRBJ2-1; tentative D call: TRBD1 (6 bases). V lost 4 bases, J lost 7 bases, and 17 bases lay in between. CDR3 length equals 15 residues. Per the germline V gene, CDR1 is SGHTA and CDR2 is FQGTGA.

This clonotype was observed a few times. The junction departs from the called germline gene at one end, perhaps through a read error. The chain links TRBV27 to TRBJ2-7; 9 nucleotides match TRBD1. The tail of the sequence fits TRBJ2-5 better, so the J call may be wrong. CDR1 is MNHEY and CDR2 is SMNVEV in the germline V gene (reference sequence). This CDR3 is 15 amino acids long. DNA of the CDR3: TGTGCTAGCAGTTCCGGACAGGGGAGGTCAGAGACCCAGTACTTC. Translation gives CASSSGQGRSETQYF.

Regarding this clonotype: The junction departs from the called germline gene at one end, perhaps through a read error. The CDR3 region is CAGSTMTSGHNEQFF. CDR3 sequence (DNA): TGTGCCGGCAGCACCATGACTAGCGGACACAATGAGCAGTTCTTC. The V call is TRBV7-2, the J call TRBJ2-1; 9 bases align to TRBD2. The CDR3 extends over 15 amino acids. CDR1 and CDR2 from the germline V gene are SGHTA and FQGNSA.

J is TRBJ1-1 and V is TRBV29-1; D might be TRBD1 (5 bases). Germline V lookup: CDR1 SQVTM, CDR2 ANQGSEA. V lost 7 bases to trimming and J lost 1 base, with 16 bases between them. The CDR3 spans 14 residues. This CDR3 reads CSASGGEENTEAFF. The CDR3 coding sequence is TGCAGCGCCTCGGGGGGGGAGGAGAACACTGAAGCTTTCTTT.

Concerning this clonotype: Just one base apart from a much larger clone, this may be a read error. The chain employs TRBV29-1 and TRBJ2-3; 7 bases align to TRBD1. Per germline, CDR1 SQVTM and CDR2 ANQGSEA. The CDR3 has 14 amino acids. Trimming removed 3 bases from V and 2 bases from J; junction bases left unmatched: 5. CDR3 bases: TGCAGCGTTGAGCAGGGGGTGGTCACAGATACGCAGTATTTT. Its protein is CSVEQGVVTDTQYF.

A few counts support this clonotype. The rearrangement uses TRBV5-1 and TRBJ2-7; 7 positions agree with TRBD1. Germline assignment: CDR1 SGHRS and CDR2 YFSETQ. V gave up 0 bases and J gave up 7 bases; unmatched junction bases: 7. This CDR3 is 14 amino acids long. The CDR3, as DNA: TGCGCCAGCAGCTTGGGTGGGACAGTTCCGGAGCAGTACTTC. Translated, it gives CASSLGGTVPEQYF.

This clonotype was seen a handful of times. V and J are TRBV19 and TRBJ2-1; D is ambiguous. CDR1 and CDR2 from the germline V gene are LNHDA and SQIVND (reference sequence). This CDR3 contains 13 residues. The V end lost 7 bases, the J end lost 7 bases, and 14 bases lay between the germline ends. CDR3 bases: TGTGCCAGTATAGGTCCTTTGATGAATGAGCAGTTCTTC. It codes for CASIGPLMNEQFF.

The chain has TRBV5-5 and TRBJ1-1; 8 positions match TRBD1. This CDR3 is built from 20 residues. The germline gives CDR1 SGHKS, CDR2 YYEKEE (reference sequence). The V gene end was trimmed by 0 bases and the J gene end by 0 bases; junction bases not matched to a gene: 16. The CDR3 sequence is CASSLVRLQGATFMNTEAFF. CDR3 sequence (DNA): TGTGCCAGCAGCTTGGTAAGACTCCAGGGGGCCACTTTTATGAACACTGAAGCTTTCTTT.

About this clonotype itself: Possible read error: a much larger clone is one base away. V gene TRBV6-5 combines with J gene TRBJ2-1; 7 bases are a match to TRBD1. The CDR3 length is 13 residues. V shed 6 bases and J 8 bases; nucleotides not matched to a gene: 7. Germline V gene sequence: CDR1 MNHEY, CDR2 SVGAGI. This chain's CDR3 is CASRPTGCDEQFF. The CDR3 DNA is TGTGCCAGCAGGCCGACAGGGTGTGATGAGCAGTTCTTC.

This clonotype was observed a few times. The chain has TRBV20-1 and TRBJ1-6, with 9 bases identical to TRBD1. CDR1 and CDR2 (germline): DFQATT, SNEGSKA (reference sequence). The CDR3 spans 16 residues. V trimming: 6 bases; J trimming: 11 bases; junction bases outside the gene matches: 17. CDR3 DNA: TGCAGTGCCAGGGAAGCCGGGACAGGGCGGGGGGCACCCCTCCACTTT. Protein product: CSAREAGTGRGAPLHF.

This clonotype was seen more than once but under ten times. This chain joins TRBV5-1 and TRBJ1-2; possible D gene TRBD1, 5 bases. V was shortened by 4 bases and J by 6 bases, with 16 bases between the two germline ends. The CDR3 contains 14 residues. Per the germline V gene, CDR1 is SGHRS and CDR2 is YFSETQ. CDR3 coding DNA: TGCGCCAGCAGCACTTCCAGGGAGTCAAATGGCTACACCTTC. Translating gives CASSTSRESNGYTF.

V usage is TRBV7-2 and J usage is TRBJ2-1, with no clear D. The V gene lost 4 bases and the J gene lost 4 bases, with 8 bases spanning the gap. The CDR3 is 13 amino acids. CDR1 and CDR2 (germline): SGHTA, FQGNSA. CDR3 DNA: TGTGCCAGCAGCTCCTACAAATACAATGAGCAGTTCTTC. Protein sequence: CASSSYKYNEQFF.

The genes are TRBV10-3 and TRBJ2-2, with 10 positions matching TRBD1. The V gene's germline CDR1 is ENHRY and CDR2 SYGVKD. V was clipped by 3 bases and J by 5 bases; unmatched bases: 3. This CDR3 contains 15 residues. The CDR3 DNA reads TGTGCCATCAGTGACGACAGGGGGCGGACCGGGGAGCTGTTTTTT. Translated: CAISDDRGRTGELFF.

This clonotype was found many times. The genes are TRBV12-3 or TRBV12-4 and TRBJ2-5; a weak D match, TRBD1 (5 bases). Trimming left V 4 bases short and J 2 bases short, with 14 bases between. The length of the CDR3 is 15 residues. The CDR3 nucleotides read TGTGCCAGCAGTTCGTCCGAGACAGCACAAGAGACCCAGTACTTC. Its translation is CASSSSETAQETQYF.

The rearrangement links TRBV28 to TRBJ2-4; 12 positions agree with TRBD2. CDR3 length equals 16 residues. The germline V gene has CDR1 MDHEN and CDR2 SYDVKM. With 8 bases clipped from V and 6 bases from J, the junction kept 11 bases outside the gene matches. Here the CDR3 reads CASWGLAGGQGNIQYF. CDR3 coding DNA: TGTGCCAGCTGGGGTCTAGCGGGGGGGCAGGGAAACATTCAGTACTTC. Complete variable domain (other parts from reference TRBV28 and TRBJ2-4): DVKVTQSSRYLVKRTGEKVFLECVQDMDHENMFWYRQDPGLGLRLIYFSYDVKMKEKGDIPEGYSVSREKKERFSLILESASTNQTSMYLCASWGLAGGQGNIQYFGAGTRLSVL.

The table lists this clonotype with a few counts. This may be a read error, as it is one base from a much larger clone. The chain joins TRBV20-1 to TRBJ2-3; 7 nucleotides match TRBD2. Germline V gene sequence: CDR1 DFQATT, CDR2 SNEGSKA (reference sequence). Trimming cost V 0 bases and J 4 bases; bases outside gene matches: 4. The CDR3 is made up of 14 amino acids. For the CDR3, the DNA is TGCAGTGCTAGAGAGCTAGCGGTTCCAGATACGCAGTATTTT. Translated: CSARELAVPDTQYF.